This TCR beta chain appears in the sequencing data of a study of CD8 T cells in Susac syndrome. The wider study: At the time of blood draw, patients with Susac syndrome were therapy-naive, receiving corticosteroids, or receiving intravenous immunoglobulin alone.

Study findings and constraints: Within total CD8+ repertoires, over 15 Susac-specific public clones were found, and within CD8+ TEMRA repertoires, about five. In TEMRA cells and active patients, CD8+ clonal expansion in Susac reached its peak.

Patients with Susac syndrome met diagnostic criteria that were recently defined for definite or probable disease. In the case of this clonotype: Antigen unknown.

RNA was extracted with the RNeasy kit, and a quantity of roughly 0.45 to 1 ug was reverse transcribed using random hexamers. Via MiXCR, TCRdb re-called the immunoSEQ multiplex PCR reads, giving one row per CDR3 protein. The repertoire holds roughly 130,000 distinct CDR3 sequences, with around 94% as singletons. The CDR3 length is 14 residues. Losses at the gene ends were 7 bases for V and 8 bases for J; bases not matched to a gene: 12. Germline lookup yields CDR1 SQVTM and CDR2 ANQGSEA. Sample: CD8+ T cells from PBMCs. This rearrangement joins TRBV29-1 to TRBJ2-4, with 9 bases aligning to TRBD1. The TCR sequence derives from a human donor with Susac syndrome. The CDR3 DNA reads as TGCAGCGCCAAATCCTACAGGGGGCTGGACATTCAGTACTTC. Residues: CSAKSYRGLDIQYF.